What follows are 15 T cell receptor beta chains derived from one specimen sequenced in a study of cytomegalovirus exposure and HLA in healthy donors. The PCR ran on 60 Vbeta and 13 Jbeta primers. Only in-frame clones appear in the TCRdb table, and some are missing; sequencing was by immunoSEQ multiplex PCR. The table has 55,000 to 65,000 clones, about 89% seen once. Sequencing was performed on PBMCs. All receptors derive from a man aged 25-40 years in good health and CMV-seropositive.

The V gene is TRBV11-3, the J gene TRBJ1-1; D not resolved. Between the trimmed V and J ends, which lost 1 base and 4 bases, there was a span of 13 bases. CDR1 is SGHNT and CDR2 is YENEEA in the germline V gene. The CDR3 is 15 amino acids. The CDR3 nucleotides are TGTGCCAGCAGCTTAGGAATGGAGGCGAGCACTGAAGCTTTCTTT. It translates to CASSLGMEASTEAFF.

In DNA, the CDR3 is TGTGCCAGCAGCTTACAGGGGGCAGTTGGAAAACTGTTTTTT. Translating it yields CASSLQGAVGKLFF. The chain is built from TRBV11-2 and TRBJ1-4; 8 bases are shared with TRBD1. The CDR3 has 14 residues. After removal of 2 bases from V and 10 bases from J, the junction contained 6 bases not matched to a gene. Per germline, CDR1 SGHAT and CDR2 FQNNGV. The full variable domain, in which reference TRBV11-2 and TRBJ1-4 provide the parts outside the CDR3, is EAGVAQSPRYKIIEKRQSVAFWCNPISGHATLYWYQQILGQGPKLLIQFQNNGVVDDSQLPKDRFSAERLKGVDSTLKIQPAKLEDSAVYLCASSLQGAVGKLFFGSGTQLSVL.

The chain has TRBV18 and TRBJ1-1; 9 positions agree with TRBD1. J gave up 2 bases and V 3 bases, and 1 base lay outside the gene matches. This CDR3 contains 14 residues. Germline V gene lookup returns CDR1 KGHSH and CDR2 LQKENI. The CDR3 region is CASSPGQGNTEAFF. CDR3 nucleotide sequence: TGTGCCAGCTCACCGGGACAGGGAAACACTGAAGCTTTCTTT.

In nucleotides, the CDR3 is TGTGCCAGCAGTTTAAGGGCTAGCGGGAGGTCTAGCTCCTACAATGAGCAGTTCTTC. Its translation is CASSLRASGRSSSYNEQFF. This chain joins TRBV27 and TRBJ2-1; 11 nucleotides agree with TRBD2. CDR1 MNHEY and CDR2 SMNVEV come from the germline V gene (reference sequence). V dropped 2 bases and J dropped 0; count of bases not matched to a gene: 9. The CDR3 is made up of 19 amino acids.

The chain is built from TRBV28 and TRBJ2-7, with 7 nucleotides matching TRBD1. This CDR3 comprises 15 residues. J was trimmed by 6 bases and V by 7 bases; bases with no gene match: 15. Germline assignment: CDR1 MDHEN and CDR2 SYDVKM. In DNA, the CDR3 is TGTGCCAGCACCCTGCCCGACAAAGGGGGCCGCGAGCAGTACTTC. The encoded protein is CASTLPDKGGREQYF.

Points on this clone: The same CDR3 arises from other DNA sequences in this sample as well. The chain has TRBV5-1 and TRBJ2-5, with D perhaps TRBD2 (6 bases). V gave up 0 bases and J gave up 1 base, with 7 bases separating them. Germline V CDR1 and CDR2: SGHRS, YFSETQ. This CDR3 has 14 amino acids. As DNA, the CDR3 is TGCGCCAGCAGCTTGGTGGGGGGCCAAGAGACCCAGTACTTC. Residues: CASSLVGGQETQYF.

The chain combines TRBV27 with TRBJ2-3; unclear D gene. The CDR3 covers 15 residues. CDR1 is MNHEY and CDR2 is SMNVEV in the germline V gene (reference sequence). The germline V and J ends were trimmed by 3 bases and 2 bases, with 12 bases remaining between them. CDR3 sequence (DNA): TGTGCCAGCAGTTTGTCGGGTGGAAACACAGATACGCAGTATTTT. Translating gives CASSLSGGNTDTQYF.

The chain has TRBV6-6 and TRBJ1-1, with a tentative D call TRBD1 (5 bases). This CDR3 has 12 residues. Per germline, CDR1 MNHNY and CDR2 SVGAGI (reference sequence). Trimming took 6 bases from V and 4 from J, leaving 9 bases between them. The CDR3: CASRDGGTEAFF. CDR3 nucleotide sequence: TGTGCCAGCAGGGACGGGGGCACTGAAGCTTTCTTT.

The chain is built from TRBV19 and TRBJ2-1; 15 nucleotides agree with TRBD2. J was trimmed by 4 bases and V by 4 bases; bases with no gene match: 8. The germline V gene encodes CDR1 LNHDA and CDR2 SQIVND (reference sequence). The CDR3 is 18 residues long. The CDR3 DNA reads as TGTGCCAGTAGTACCCCTTTGGGACTAGCGGGGGGTTACAATGAGCAGTTCTTC. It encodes CASSTPLGLAGGYNEQFF.

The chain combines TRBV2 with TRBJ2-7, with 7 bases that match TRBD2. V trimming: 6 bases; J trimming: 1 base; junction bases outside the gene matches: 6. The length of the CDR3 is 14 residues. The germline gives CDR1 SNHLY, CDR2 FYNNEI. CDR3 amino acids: CASSEQRGSYEQYF. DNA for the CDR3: TGTGCCAGCAGCGAACAGCGGGGATCCTACGAGCAGTACTTC.

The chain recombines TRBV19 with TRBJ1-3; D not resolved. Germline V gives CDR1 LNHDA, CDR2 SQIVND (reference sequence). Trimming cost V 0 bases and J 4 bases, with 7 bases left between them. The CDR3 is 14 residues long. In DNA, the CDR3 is TGTGCCAGTAGTATAGATCTGGAGGGAAACACCATATATTTT. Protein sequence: CASSIDLEGNTIYF.

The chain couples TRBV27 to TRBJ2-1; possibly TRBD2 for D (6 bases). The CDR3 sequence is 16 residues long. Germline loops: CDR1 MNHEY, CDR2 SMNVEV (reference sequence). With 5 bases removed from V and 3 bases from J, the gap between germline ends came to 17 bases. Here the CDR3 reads CASSPLWGVNYNEQFF. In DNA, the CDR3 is TGTGCCAGCAGTCCGCTTTGGGGGGTTAACTACAATGAGCAGTTCTTC.

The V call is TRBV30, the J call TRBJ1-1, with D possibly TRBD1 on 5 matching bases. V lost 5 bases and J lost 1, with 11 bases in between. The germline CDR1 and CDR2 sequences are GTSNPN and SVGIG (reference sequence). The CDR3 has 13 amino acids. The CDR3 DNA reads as TGTGCCTGGGCCCTACAGGCGAACACTGAAGCTTTCTTT. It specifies CAWALQANTEAFF.

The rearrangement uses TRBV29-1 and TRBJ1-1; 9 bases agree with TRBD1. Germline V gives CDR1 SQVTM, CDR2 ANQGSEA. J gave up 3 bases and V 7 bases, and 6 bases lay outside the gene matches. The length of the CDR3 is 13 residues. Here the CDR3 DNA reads TGCAGCGGTGGACAGGGGAGTGACACTGAAGCTTTCTTT. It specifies CSGGQGSDTEAFF.

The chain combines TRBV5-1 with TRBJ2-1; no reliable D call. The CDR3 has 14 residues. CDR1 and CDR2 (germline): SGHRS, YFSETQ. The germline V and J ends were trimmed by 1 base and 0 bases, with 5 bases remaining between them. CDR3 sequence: CASSLLISYNEQFF. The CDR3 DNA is TGCGCCAGCAGCTTGCTTATCTCCTACAATGAGCAGTTCTTC.